This is a list of T cell receptor beta chains from one sample in a study of tumor-infiltrating lymphocytes in primary liver carcinoma. TCRdb passed the multiplex PCR reads through MiXCR, listing each CDR3 protein once. The data hold 110,000 or so distinct CDR3 sequences, with approximately 82% observed a single time. Sequenced input: liver tumor tissue from sampling region 3. The receptors here all came from a man between 40 and 49 years old with primary liver carcinoma and hepatitis B virus infection. The CDR3 runs from the conserved cysteine through the conserved F or W. Fields, in order: J gene, D gene, V gene, clone size, CDR3 DNA, CDR3 protein. A D gene is named only where the DNA matches it firmly. For some rows the clone size is stated as once, few or many, or as a class when expanded; others skip it.

>TRBJ2-7|TRBD1|TRBV12-3/TRBV12-4|-
TGTGCCAGCAGTTTAAGGGGGACAGGGGCCTACGAGCAGTACTTC
CASSLRGTGAYEQYF
>TRBJ2-2|-|TRBV5-5|many
TGTGCCAGCAGCTTATTAGAGTTGTACGCCGGGGAGCTGTTTTTT
CASSLLELYAGELFF
>TRBJ2-2|TRBD1|TRBV11-3|-
TGTGCCATCAGCTTAGTGACAGGGGGCACCGGGGAGCTGTTTTTT
CAISLVTGGTGELFF
>TRBJ1-2|-|TRBV4-1|-
TGCGGCAGCAGCCCGTCCAGGGACTGGGGGAGCTATGGCTACACCTTC
CGSSPSRDWGSYGYTF
>TRBJ2-3|-|TRBV6-4|-
TGTGCCAACAATGAGGGGACATCCCTGACAGATACGCAGTATTTT
CANNEGTSLTDTQYF
>TRBJ1-2|TRBD1|TRBV12-3/TRBV12-4|once
TGTCCCAGCAGTCCGCCCGGACAGGGCAGTGACTACACCTTC
CPSSPPGQGSDYTF
>TRBJ1-5|-|TRBV19|-
TGTGCCAGTAGATCGGGGGGAGCAAGTCAGCCCCAGCATTTT
CASRSGGASQPQHF
>TRBJ2-7|-|TRBV29-1|-
TGCAGCGTTACCCCGAGAAGGCTCCACGAGCAGTACTTC
CSVTPRRLHEQYF
>TRBJ1-5|-|TRBV11-2|-
TGTGCCAGCAACGTAAAAGGAGGACTGACGAATCAGCCCCAGCATTTT
CASNVKGGLTNQPQHF
>TRBJ2-7|TRBD2|TRBV12-3/TRBV12-4|-
TGTGCCAGCGTCCTAGACATAGCGGGCGCCTACGAGCAGTATTTC
CASVLDIAGAYEQYF
>TRBJ2-1|TRBD2|TRBV4-3|-
TGCGCCAGCAGCCAAACGCGGGAGTCGTACAATGAGAAGTTCTTC
CASSQTRESYNEKFF
>TRBJ2-7|TRBD2|TRBV10-3|-
TGTGCCAACAGTGAGGCGGGAGGGGGCTACGAGCAGTACTTC
CANSEAGGGYEQYF
>TRBJ2-7|TRBD1|TRBV5-1|many
TGCGCCAGCAGCCGTAAGGACAGGGAGGAGAACGAGCAGTACTTC
CASSRKDREENEQYF
>TRBJ2-5|-|TRBV12-3/TRBV12-4|-
TGTGCCAGCATCCTCCGGGATGATCTGTTGACCCAGTACTTC
CASILRDDLLTQYF
>TRBJ2-7|-|TRBV12-3/TRBV12-4|-
TGTGCCAGCATTTTAGAATGGTGGGAGGGGGTAAGATACGAGCTGTACTTT
CASILEWWEGVRYELYF
>TRBJ2-6|-|TRBV29-1|-
TGCAGCGTTGCAGGGCTTGGGGCCAAGGTCCTGACTTTC
CSVAGLGAKVLTF
>TRBJ1-5|-|TRBV11-2|-
TGTGCCAGCAGATTAGGTACAGATCAGCCCCAGCATTTT
CASRLGTDQPQHF
>TRBJ1-2|-|TRBV5-1|-
TGCGCCAGCAGCTTGGACCAGCCAGCTAAGTACGGCTACACCTTC
CASSLDQPAKYGYTF
>TRBJ2-1|-|TRBV4-2|-
TGTGCCAGCAGCCACGCTGGGGGACATGGGGACAATGAGCAGTTCTTC
CASSHAGGHGDNEQFF
>TRBJ2-1|-|TRBV4-2|-
-
CVSSHAWGQGNNEQFF
>TRBJ2-7|-|TRBV28|many
TGTGCCAGCCCCCGGGGGCGCACCGAGCAGTACTTC
CASPRGRTEQYF
>TRBJ2-2|-|TRBV11-2|-
TGTGCCAGCAGCACTGACTTGGACACCGGGGAGCAGTTTTTT
CASSTDLDTGEQFF
>TRBJ2-1|-|TRBV9|-
TGTGCCAGCAGCCCACGGGACGTCCGGGGGAGTGAGCAGTTCTTC
CASSPRDVRGSEQFF
>TRBJ2-1|-|TRBV11-3|-
TGTGCCAGCAGCTTAATTGCTAATGAGCAGTTATTC
CASSLIANEQLF
>TRBJ2-2|-|TRBV11-1|-
TGTACCAGGAGCTATACAGGACCTTTCTCCGGGGAACTGTTTTTT
CTRSYTGPFSGELFF
>TRBJ2-5|TRBD2|TRBV20-1|-
TGCAGTGCTGACTTGGGGGCTAGCGGGAGGCTGTACCAAGAGACCCAGTACTTC
CSADLGASGRLYQETQYF
>TRBJ1-1|-|TRBV28|-
TGTACCAGCAGTTTAGCAACAACAGGGAACATTGAAGCTTTCTTT
CTSSLATTGNIEAFF
>TRBJ1-5|-|TRBV6-6|many
TGTGCCAGCAGTTACTCAACGGGGATGAGCAATCAGCCCCAGCATTTT
CASSYSTGMSNQPQHF
>TRBJ2-2|-|TRBV11-2|once
TGTGCCAGCAGCCGGGCGGGGAGACAGAACACCGGGGAGCTGTTTTTT
CASSRAGRQNTGELFF
>TRBJ1-1|-|TRBV6-6|-
TGTGCCAGCAGCACAAGGGGGACTACAGTAGCTTTCTTT
CASSTRGTTVAFF
>TRBJ1-2|-|TRBV6-2/TRBV6-3|-
-
CANNAGTAYGCTF
>TRBJ2-2|-|TRBV28|-
TGTGCCAGCACCATTGGGGACCCTAGTACCCGGGAGCTGTTTTTT
CASTIGDPSTRELFF